The 32 T cell receptor beta chains listed next were all sequenced from one sample in a study of T-cell memory formation after mild COVID-19. TCRdb reprocessed the 5' RACE reads via MiXCR and lists one record per CDR3 protein. The top ten clones hold roughly an eighth of a sample with 350,000 or so distinct CDR3 sequences, around 20% of them seen once. Sample: PBMCs or a T cell subset sorted from them (not recorded which). Receptors originate from an adult woman who had mild COVID-19 (a few samples of this study predate the infection). Cell type and time point are not known.

This clonotype was seen more than once but under ten times. The gene calls are TRBV10-2 and TRBJ2-3; D is possibly TRBD2 (7 bases). V lost 0 bases and J 11 bases, leaving 15 bases between the germline ends. The CDR3 length is 14 residues. Germline assignment: CDR1 WSHSY and CDR2 SAAADI. Here the CDR3 reads CASSESGGRNVQYF. CDR3 in DNA: TGCGCCAGCAGTGAGTCCGGGGGGCGGAATGTGCAGTATTTT.

The gene calls are TRBV6-5 and TRBJ2-5; no reliable D call. The CDR3 covers 14 residues. Germline values: CDR1 MNHEY, CDR2 SVGAGI. V lost 1 base and J lost 4, with 10 bases in between. The CDR3 DNA sequence: TGTGCCAGCAGTTACTTCAAGGGATCAGAGACCCAGTACTTC. This encodes CASSYFKGSETQYF.

The sample holds a few counts of this clonotype. The chain joins TRBV7-9 to TRBJ2-1; D possibly matches TRBD1 or TRBD2 (6 bases each). Trimming removed 6 bases from V and 8 bases from J, with 17 bases in between. Per the germline V gene, CDR1 is SEHNR and CDR2 is FQNEAQ (reference sequence). There are 14 residues in the CDR3. CDR3 coding DNA: TGTGCCAGCAGTCTCGGAGGGGGGATTGATGAGCAGTTCTTC. Protein sequence: CASSLGGGIDEQFF.

This clonotype was counted a few times. The V call is TRBV5-1, the J call TRBJ2-3; D call uncertain. Germline CDR1 and CDR2: SGHRS and YFSETQ. The CDR3 length is 14 residues. Deletions cut 0 bases from V and 5 bases from J, with 10 bases between. This CDR3 is CASSLGQAGDTQYF. Here the CDR3 DNA reads TGCGCCAGCAGCTTGGGGCAGGCAGGAGATACGCAGTATTTT.

The chain employs TRBV3-1 and TRBJ2-5, with D hard to call. V was shortened by 4 bases and J by 5 bases, with 14 bases between the two germline ends. This CDR3 region has 14 residues. CDR1 and CDR2 from the germline V gene are LGHDT and YNNKEL (reference sequence). CDR3 DNA sequence: TGTGCCAGCAGCCCCCGGTTTGTGGGGGAGACCCAGTACTTC. Translating it yields CASSPRFVGETQYF.

The V call is TRBV7-6, the J call TRBJ2-1; TRBD1 aligns across 8 bases. The junction had 6 bases not matched to a gene; V was cut back by 4 bases and J by 7 bases. CDR1 SGHVS and CDR2 FNYEAQ come from the germline V gene. The CDR3 is made up of 14 amino acids. CDR3 nucleotide sequence: TGTGCCAGCAGCTCTCCTCAGGGGGCGAATGAGCAGTTCTTC. This gives the protein CASSSPQGANEQFF.

The V call is TRBV20-1, the J call TRBJ2-7; tentatively, D is TRBD1 (5 bases). V shed 6 bases and J shed 2 bases, with 14 bases lying between them. The V gene's germline CDR1 is DFQATT and CDR2 SNEGSKA (reference sequence). The length of the CDR3 is 13 residues. The CDR3: CSADDRPTYEQYF. The CDR3 coding sequence is TGCAGTGCGGACGACAGACCGACCTACGAGCAGTACTTC.

This clonotype showed up many times. The CDR3: CATGGTGANVLTF. In nucleotides, the CDR3 is TGTGCTACTGGGGGCACTGGGGCCAACGTCCTGACTTTC. The chain has TRBV12-3 or TRBV12-4 and TRBJ2-6; D perhaps matches TRBD1 (6 bases). The length of the CDR3 is 13 residues.

The sample holds many counts of this clonotype. The V gene is TRBV7-2, the J gene TRBJ1-5, with a tentative D call TRBD1 (5 bases). Per the germline V gene, CDR1 is SGHTA and CDR2 is FQGNSA. The CDR3 sequence is 15 residues long. V was shortened by 1 base and J by 4 bases, with 11 bases between the two germline ends. CDR3 sequence reads: CASSLVAGQNQPQHF. CDR3 DNA sequence: TGTGCCAGCAGCTTAGTAGCAGGGCAGAATCAGCCCCAGCATTTT.

This clonotype has more than one count but fewer than ten. The chain couples TRBV7-8 to TRBJ2-7; possible D gene TRBD1, 5 bases. CDR1 is SGHVS and CDR2 is FQNEAQ in the germline V gene. The ends were cut back, 6 bases at V and 2 bases at J, with 17 bases in the middle. The CDR3 spans 15 residues. CDR3 residues: CASSPGRRLTYEQYF. In DNA, the CDR3 is TGTGCCAGCAGTCCAGGGCGCAGGCTAACCTACGAGCAGTACTTC. The full variable domain, rest sourced from reference TRBV7-8 and TRBJ2-7, is GAGVSQSPRYKVAKRGQDVALRCDPISGHVSLFWYQQALGQGPEFLTYFQNEAQLDKSGLPSDRFFAERPEGSVSTLKIQRTQQEDSAVYLCASSPGRRLTYEQYFGPGTRLTVT.

This clonotype has only a few counts. This chain uses TRBV12-3 or TRBV12-4 with TRBJ2-7; maybe TRBD1 (6 bases). Trimming removed 2 bases at V and 7 bases at J, with 18 bases between. The CDR3 runs to 15 residues. CDR3 protein: CASSLTGLGPWEQYF. The CDR3 coding sequence is TGTGCCAGCAGTTTAACAGGGCTCGGTCCTTGGGAGCAGTACTTC.

The gene calls are TRBV24-1 and TRBJ2-3; 7 bases line up with TRBD1. The CDR3 totals 16 residues. From germline, CDR1 is KGHDR and CDR2 SFDVKD. V dropped 4 bases and J dropped 1; count of bases not matched to a gene: 7. CDR3 sequence reads: CATSEPGGWGTDTQYF. CDR3 nucleotides: TGTGCCACCAGTGAGCCAGGGGGATGGGGCACAGATACGCAGTATTTT.

This clonotype has just a few counts. V usage is TRBV20-1 and J usage is TRBJ2-5; TRBD2 agrees at 7 bases. The CDR3 covers 14 residues. CDR1 DFQATT and CDR2 SNEGSKA come from the germline V gene (reference sequence). V shed 6 bases and J 0 bases; nucleotides not matched to a gene: 7. This CDR3 is CSAPGREYQETQYF. The CDR3 DNA follows: TGCAGTGCCCCCGGGCGGGAGTACCAAGAGACCCAGTACTTC.

This clonotype was found once. The rearrangement joins TRBV29-1 to TRBJ2-7; 10 nucleotides agree with TRBD1. Per the germline V gene, CDR1 is SQVTM and CDR2 is ANQGSEA. Losses at the gene ends were 6 bases for V and 2 bases for J; bases not matched to a gene: 10. The CDR3 is made up of 15 amino acids. CDR3 in DNA: TGCAGCGTGAAATCCGGGACAGGGGCTGCCTACGAGCAGTACTTC. Its protein is CSVKSGTGAAYEQYF.

The sample holds a few counts of this clonotype. This chain connects TRBV7-9 to TRBJ2-5; 9 positions match TRBD1. Trimming cost V 5 bases and J 5 bases; bases outside gene matches: 9. CDR1 SEHNR and CDR2 FQNEAQ come from the germline V gene (reference sequence). The CDR3 is 15 residues long. CDR3 region: CASSGGTGKGETQYF. The CDR3 nucleotides are TGTGCCAGCAGCGGGGGGACAGGGAAAGGGGAGACCCAGTACTTC.

The V gene is TRBV7-9, the J gene TRBJ2-3; 10 nucleotides match TRBD2. The germline gives CDR1 SEHNR, CDR2 FQNEAQ (reference sequence). The CDR3 totals 16 residues. Trimming took 2 bases from V and 6 from J; bases not matched to a gene: 8. CDR3 bases: TGTGCCAGCAGCTTATTTCTAGCGGGGGCCCAGGATACGCAGTATTTT. It encodes CASSLFLAGAQDTQYF.

The gene calls are TRBV20-1 and TRBJ1-2; tentative D call: TRBD1 (5 bases). Trimming stripped 1 base from V and 2 bases from J, with 14 bases between. Germline-derived CDR1 and CDR2 are DFQATT and SNEGSKA (reference sequence). The CDR3 runs to 15 residues. Here the CDR3 DNA reads TGCAGTGCTAGAGGAACAGCCAAGGGGAACTATGGCTACACCTTC. As protein: CSARGTAKGNYGYTF.

Only a few counts were recorded for this clonotype. V gene TRBV5-1 combines with J gene TRBJ2-3; 13 bases are a match to TRBD2. Losses at the gene ends were 0 bases for V and 9 bases for J; bases not matched to a gene: 4. Germline assignment: CDR1 SGHRS and CDR2 YFSETQ. This CDR3 region has 15 residues. DNA of the CDR3: TGCGCCAGCAGCTTGGAAGGGACTAGCGGGGACACGCAGTATTTT. Amino acids: CASSLEGTSGDTQYF.

The J gene is TRBJ1-5, the V gene TRBV4-1, with 8 bases aligning to TRBD1. CDR3 length equals 16 residues. Germline CDR1 MGHRA, CDR2 YSYEKL. Germline trimming cut 1 base from V and 5 bases from J; bases unmatched to any gene: 7. The CDR3 DNA is TGCGCCAGCAGCCAAGTCAGGGGGCCTCGAGATCAGCCCCAGCATTTT. As protein: CASSQVRGPRDQPQHF.

This clonotype was found a few times. The CDR3 spells CASSFPSREGGELFF. In nucleotides, the CDR3 is TGTGCCAGCAGTTTTCCTAGTCGGGAGGGCGGGGAGCTGTTTTTT. The chain has TRBV12-3 or TRBV12-4 and TRBJ2-2; 8 bases are a match to TRBD2. V lost 3 bases, J lost 7 bases, and 7 bases stayed unmatched. The CDR3 length is 15 residues.

V is TRBV2 and J is TRBJ2-3; no reliable D call. Trimming stripped 7 bases from V and 0 bases from J, with 20 bases between. This CDR3 spans 17 amino acids. Germline V gives CDR1 SNHLY, CDR2 FYNNEI. The CDR3 coding sequence is TGTGCCAGCATGCGAGCATATTCCTATCGAAGCACAGATACGCAGTATTTT. Protein sequence: CASMRAYSYRSTDTQYF.

This clonotype appeared many times. The chain employs TRBV5-1 and TRBJ1-4, with 7 bases lining up with TRBD1. CDR3 length: 15 residues. Per the germline V gene, CDR1 is SGHRS and CDR2 is YFSETQ. The V and J ends lost 4 bases and 8 bases, in that order; junction bases with no gene match: 11. The CDR3 bases are TGCGCCAGCAGCGACGTTTCCGGGACAGCCGAAAAACTGTTTTTT. The encoded protein is CASSDVSGTAEKLFF. Combining the CDR3 with reference TRBV5-1 and TRBJ1-4 gives the whole variable domain KAGVTQTPRYLIKTRGQQVTLSCSPISGHRSVSWYQQTPGQGLQFLFEYFSETQRNKGNFPGRFSGRQFSNSRSEMNVSTLELGDSALYLCASSDVSGTAEKLFFGSGTQLSVL.

This clonotype has more than one count but fewer than ten. This chain links TRBV12-3 or TRBV12-4 with TRBJ1-1; D is uncertain. Deletions cut 3 bases from V and 4 bases from J, with 9 bases between. This CDR3 region has 13 residues. The CDR3 is CASSFRPTTEAFF. CDR3 in DNA: TGTGCCAGCAGTTTTCGGCCAACCACTGAAGCTTTCTTT.

The V and J genes are TRBV3-1 and TRBJ1-2; D perhaps matches TRBD1 (5 bases). The V end was cut by 4 bases, the J end by 7 bases, with 13 bases between. Germline CDR1 LGHDT, CDR2 YNNKEL (reference sequence). This CDR3 region has 13 residues. This CDR3 is CASSPQGLSGYTF. The CDR3 coding sequence is TGTGCCAGCAGCCCCCAGGGCCTGTCTGGCTACACCTTC.

V and J are TRBV4-1 and TRBJ2-5; 14 nucleotides agree with TRBD2. This CDR3 is built from 19 residues. Germline V gene sequence: CDR1 MGHRA, CDR2 YSYEKL. With V trimmed by 2 bases and J by 4 bases, 12 bases remained unmatched. The CDR3 loop reads CASSQIPGLAGVLRETQYF. Written as DNA, the CDR3 is TGCGCCAGCAGCCAAATACCGGGACTAGCGGGAGTGTTGCGAGAGACCCAGTACTTC.

This clonotype was observed a few times. The chain employs TRBV5-1 and TRBJ2-7; the D gene is possibly TRBD1 (8 bases). Trimming took off 2 bases at V and 3 bases at J, with 18 bases between the two ends. CDR1 and CDR2 from the germline V gene are SGHRS and YFSETQ. This CDR3 spans 16 amino acids. In nucleotides, the CDR3 is TGCGCCAGCAGCTTCCCCTCGACAGGGGACTACTACGAGCAGTACTTC. Translation: CASSFPSTGDYYEQYF.

The rearrangement uses TRBV5-5 and TRBJ1-1; the D is unclear. The V end lost 2 bases, the J end lost 0 bases, and 8 bases lay between the germline ends. The CDR3 consists of 14 residues. Germline assignment: CDR1 SGHKS and CDR2 YYEKEE (reference sequence). The CDR3 DNA sequence: TGTGCCAGCAGCTTATTTTCTCTGAACACTGAAGCTTTCTTT. This codes for CASSLFSLNTEAFF.

The chain has TRBV20-1 and TRBJ2-2; tentative D call: TRBD2 (6 bases). The CDR3 is 14 amino acids. Germline lookup yields CDR1 DFQATT and CDR2 SNEGSKA (reference sequence). Trimming removed 1 base from V and 6 bases from J, with 12 bases in between. For the CDR3, the DNA is TGCAGTGCTAGAGTTTCCGGGAGCGCCGGGGAGCTGTTTTTT. Protein product: CSARVSGSAGELFF.

This clonotype occurred a few times. The rearrangement joins TRBV27 to TRBJ2-1; 10 bases match TRBD2. The ends lost 6 bases at V and 8 bases at J; junction bases unmatched: 4. The CDR3 is made up of 13 amino acids. Per the germline V gene, CDR1 is MNHEY and CDR2 is SMNVEV (reference sequence). For the CDR3, the DNA is TGTGCCAGCAGGCCTAGCGGGGGATATGAGCAGTTCTTC. Translating gives CASRPSGGYEQFF.

This clonotype turned up a few times. The V and J genes are TRBV20-1 and TRBJ1-2; no definite D call. Germline CDR1 reads DFQATT; CDR2 reads SNEGSKA (reference sequence). Trimming shortened V by 0 bases and J by 4 bases, and 12 bases separated the two germline ends. This CDR3 is built from 14 residues. The CDR3 here is CSAREGYRAYGYTF. CDR3 sequence (DNA): TGCAGTGCTAGAGAAGGTTATAGGGCCTATGGCTACACCTTC.

This clonotype appeared a single time. The chain couples TRBV2 to TRBJ2-7; no firm D call. CDR1 and CDR2 (germline): SNHLY, FYNNEI. The length of the CDR3 is 12 residues. V lost 5 bases and J lost 3, with 8 bases in between. The chain's CDR3 is CASSTNSYEQYF. DNA for the CDR3: TGTGCCAGCAGTACGAACAGCTACGAGCAGTACTTC.

The chain has TRBV2 and TRBJ2-1; 7 bases agree with TRBD1. V lost 7 bases to trimming and J lost 5 bases; unmatched junction nucleotides: 14. In germline, CDR1 is SNHLY, CDR2 FYNNEI. The CDR3 loop spans 16 amino acids. For the CDR3, the DNA is TGTGCCAGCACACTCGATCCGGGACAGCCAAACAATGAGCAGTTCTTC. Its translation: CASTLDPGQPNNEQFF.